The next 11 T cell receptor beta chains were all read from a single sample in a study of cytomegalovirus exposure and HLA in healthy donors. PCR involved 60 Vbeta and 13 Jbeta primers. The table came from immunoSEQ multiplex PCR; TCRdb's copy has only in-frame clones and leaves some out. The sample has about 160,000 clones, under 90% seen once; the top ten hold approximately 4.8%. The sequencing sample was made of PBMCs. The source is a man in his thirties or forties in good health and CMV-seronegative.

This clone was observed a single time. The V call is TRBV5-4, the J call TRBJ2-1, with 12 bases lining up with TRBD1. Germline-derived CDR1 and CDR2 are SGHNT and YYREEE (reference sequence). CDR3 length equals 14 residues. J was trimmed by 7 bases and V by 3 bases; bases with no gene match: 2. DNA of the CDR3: TGTGCCAGCAGCTGGGACAGGGGGCTTAATGAGCAGTTCTTC. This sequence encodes CASSWDRGLNEQFF.

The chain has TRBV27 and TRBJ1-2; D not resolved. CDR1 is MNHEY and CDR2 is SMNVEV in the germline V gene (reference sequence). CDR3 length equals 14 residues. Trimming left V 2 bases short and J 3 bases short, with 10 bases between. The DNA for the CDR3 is TGTGCCAGCAGTTTAGAACGAGGTGACTATGGCTACACCTTC. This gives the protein CASSLERGDYGYTF.

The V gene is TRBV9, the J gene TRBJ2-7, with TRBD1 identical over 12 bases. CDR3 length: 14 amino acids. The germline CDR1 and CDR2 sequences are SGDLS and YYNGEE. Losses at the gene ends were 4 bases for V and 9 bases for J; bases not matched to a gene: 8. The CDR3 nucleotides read TGTGCCAGCAGCACTGGGACAGGGGGCGCAGGGCAGTACTTC. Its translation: CASSTGTGGAGQYF. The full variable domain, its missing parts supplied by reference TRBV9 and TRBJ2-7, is DSGVTQTPKHLITATGQRVTLRCSPRSGDLSVYWYQQSLDQGLQFLIQYYNGEERAKGNILERFSAQQFPDLHSELNLSSLELGDSALYFCASSTGTGGAGQYFGPGTRLTVT.

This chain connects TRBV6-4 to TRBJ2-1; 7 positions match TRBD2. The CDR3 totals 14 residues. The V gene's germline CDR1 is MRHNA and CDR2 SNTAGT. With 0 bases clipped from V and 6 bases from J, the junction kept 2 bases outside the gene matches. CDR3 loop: CASSDSGTINEQFF. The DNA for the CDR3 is TGTGCCAGCAGTGACTCCGGGACTATCAATGAGCAGTTCTTC.

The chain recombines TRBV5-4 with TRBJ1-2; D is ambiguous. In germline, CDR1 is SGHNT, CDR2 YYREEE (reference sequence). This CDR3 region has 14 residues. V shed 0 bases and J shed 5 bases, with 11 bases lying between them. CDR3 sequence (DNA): TGTGCCAGCAGCTTGGTTGGCAGGAATTATGGCTACACCTTC. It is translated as CASSLVGRNYGYTF. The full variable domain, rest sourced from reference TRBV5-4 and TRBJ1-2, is ETGVTQSPTHLIKTRGQQVTLRCSSQSGHNTVSWYQQALGQGPQFIFQYYREEENGRGNFPPRFSGLQFPNYSSELNVNALELDDSALYLCASSLVGRNYGYTFGSGTRLTVV.

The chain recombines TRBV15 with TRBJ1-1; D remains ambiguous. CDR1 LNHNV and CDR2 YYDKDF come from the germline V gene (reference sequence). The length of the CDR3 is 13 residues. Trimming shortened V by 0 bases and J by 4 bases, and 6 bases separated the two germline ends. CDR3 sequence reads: CATSRDFGTEAFF. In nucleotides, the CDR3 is TGTGCCACCAGCAGAGATTTCGGCACTGAAGCTTTCTTT. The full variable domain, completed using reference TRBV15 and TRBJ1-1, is DAMVIQNPRYQVTQFGKPVTLSCSQTLNHNVMYWYQQKSSQAPKLLFHYYDKDFNNEADTPDNFQSRRPNTSFCFLDIRSPGLGDTAMYLCATSRDFGTEAFFGQGTRLTVV.

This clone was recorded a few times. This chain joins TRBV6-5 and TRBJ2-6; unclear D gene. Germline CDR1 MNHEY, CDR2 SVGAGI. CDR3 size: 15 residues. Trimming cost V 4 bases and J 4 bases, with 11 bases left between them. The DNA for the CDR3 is TGTGCCAGCAGTTCCCCCTTTTCCGGGGCCAACGTCCTGACTTTC. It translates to CASSSPFSGANVLTF.

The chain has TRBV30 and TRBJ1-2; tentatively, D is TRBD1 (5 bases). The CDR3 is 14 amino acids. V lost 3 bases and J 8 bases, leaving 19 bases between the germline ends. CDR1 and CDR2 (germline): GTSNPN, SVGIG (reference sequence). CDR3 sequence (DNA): TGTGCCTGGAGGGGGGGAAACCCTCCGGGGGGCTACACCTTC. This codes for CAWRGGNPPGGYTF.

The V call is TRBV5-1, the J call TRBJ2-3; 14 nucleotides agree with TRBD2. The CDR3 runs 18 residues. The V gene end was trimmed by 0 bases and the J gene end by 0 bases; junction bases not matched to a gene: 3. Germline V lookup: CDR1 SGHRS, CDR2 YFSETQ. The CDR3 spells CASSLGLAGGPSTDTQYF. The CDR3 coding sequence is TGCGCCAGCAGCTTGGGACTAGCGGGGGGGCCGAGCACAGATACGCAGTATTTT.

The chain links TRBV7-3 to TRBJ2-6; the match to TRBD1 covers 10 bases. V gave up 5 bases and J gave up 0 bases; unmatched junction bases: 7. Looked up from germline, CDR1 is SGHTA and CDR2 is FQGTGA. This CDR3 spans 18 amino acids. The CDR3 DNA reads TGTGCCAGCAGCGGACAGGGGGAATTGGGCTCTGGGGCCAACGTCCTGACTTTC. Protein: CASSGQGELGSGANVLTF.

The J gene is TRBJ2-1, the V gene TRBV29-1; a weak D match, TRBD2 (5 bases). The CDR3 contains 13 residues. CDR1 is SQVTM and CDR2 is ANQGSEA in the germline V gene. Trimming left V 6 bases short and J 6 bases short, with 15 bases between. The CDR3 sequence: CSVRRFRGNEQFF. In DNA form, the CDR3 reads TGCAGCGTGCGTCGATTTCGGGGCAATGAGCAGTTCTTC.